One sample yielded the 19 T cell receptor beta chains listed below, sequenced in a study of shared clonotypes between healthy human individuals. Cells designated naive CD8 were CD45RO-negative and were positively selected for CCR7, with terminally differentiated effector memory CD45RA+ cells excluded. Some clones are missing from TCRdb's copy, which holds only in-frame ones; the method was immunoSEQ multiplex PCR. The sample includes roughly 2.1 million clones, roughly 91% of them seen just once. The material sequenced was naive CD8+ T cells from PBMCs. The source is a man between 18 and 29 years old in good health. Some clones in this sample may be carry-over from other donors' samples.

This chain links TRBV29-1 with TRBJ2-1; 11 nucleotides align to TRBD2. The CDR3 is made up of 15 amino acids. CDR1 SQVTM and CDR2 ANQGSEA come from the germline V gene. Losses at the gene ends were 6 bases for V and 0 bases for J; bases not matched to a gene: 4. The CDR3 is CSVILAGGSYNEQFF. CDR3 DNA: TGCAGCGTCATTCTAGCGGGAGGCTCCTACAATGAGCAGTTCTTC.

This chain connects TRBV19 to TRBJ1-1, with a weak D call TRBD1 (5 bases). The germline V gene has CDR1 LNHDA and CDR2 SQIVND (reference sequence). The germline V and J ends were trimmed by 3 bases and 6 bases, with 14 bases remaining between them. This CDR3 is 14 amino acids long. The CDR3 protein is CASSMGAGMAEAFF. The CDR3, as DNA: TGTGCCAGTAGTATGGGTGCAGGGATGGCTGAAGCTTTCTTT. Supplemented by reference TRBV19 and TRBJ1-1, the full variable domain reads DGGITQSPKYLFRKEGQNVTLSCEQNLNHDAMYWYRQDPGQGLRLIYYSQIVNDFQKGDIAEGYSVSREKKESFPLTVTSAQKNPTAFYLCASSMGAGMAEAFFGQGTRLTVV.

The rearrangement links TRBV7-2 to TRBJ2-7, with 12 bases matching TRBD1. Germline V CDR1 and CDR2: SGHTA, FQGNSA. V lost 5 bases to trimming and J lost 3 bases; unmatched junction nucleotides: 8. The CDR3 runs 16 residues. The CDR3 is CASSPDRDRGHYEQYF. As DNA, the CDR3 is TGTGCCAGCAGCCCAGACCGGGACAGGGGGCACTACGAGCAGTACTTC.

Concerning this clone itself: Other nucleotide sequences in the sample specify the same CDR3. The J gene is TRBJ2-7, the V gene TRBV27; no firm D call. CDR3 length: 13 residues. The V gene lost 5 bases and the J gene lost 2 bases, with 10 bases spanning the gap. Germline assignment: CDR1 MNHEY and CDR2 SMNVEV (reference sequence). DNA of the CDR3: TGTGCCAGCAGTGAAGGGTTGACCTACGAGCAGTACTTC. Protein sequence: CASSEGLTYEQYF.

The chain links TRBV5-8 to TRBJ2-2, with 9 bases that match TRBD1. V shed 1 base and J 7 bases; nucleotides not matched to a gene: 5. Germline V CDR1 and CDR2: SGHTS, YDEGEE. The CDR3 extends over 15 amino acids. The CDR3 DNA follows: TGTGCCAGCAGCTTGCGGGGACAGGGCAGCGGGGAGCTGTTTTTT. Translation: CASSLRGQGSGELFF.

The chain carries TRBV7-2 and TRBJ2-7; perhaps TRBD2 as D (6 bases). Trimming cost V 0 bases and J 2 bases, with 23 bases left between them. Looked up from germline, CDR1 is SGHTA and CDR2 is FQGNSA. CDR3 size: 19 residues. The CDR3 coding sequence is TGTGCCAGCAGCTTAGCGGGGGAGGCTAGCGCTTACCCTACCTACGAGCAGTACTTC. Translating it yields CASSLAGEASAYPTYEQYF.

This clone showed up just once. The rearrangement links TRBV6-6 to TRBJ1-4; perhaps TRBD1 as D (6 bases). Between the trimmed V and J ends, which lost 10 bases and 8 bases, there was a span of 14 bases. Germline loops: CDR1 MNHNY, CDR2 SVGAGI (reference sequence). The CDR3 is 12 residues long. CDR3 nucleotide sequence: TGTGCCATCTCCCAGGGGTTCGAAAAACTGTTTTTT. Residues: CAISQGFEKLFF.

The chain carries TRBV27 and TRBJ2-3; D ambiguous. V lost 1 base, J lost 5 bases, and 13 bases lay in between. This CDR3 has 15 amino acids. Germline CDR1 is MNHEY and CDR2 is SMNVEV (reference sequence). Here the CDR3 reads CASSLYRESKDTQYF. The CDR3 DNA reads TGTGCCAGCAGTTTATACCGAGAGAGTAAAGATACGCAGTATTTT.

Remarks on this clone: This same CDR3 is encoded by further DNA sequences in the sample. The V gene is TRBV27, the J gene TRBJ2-1; 9 nucleotides agree with TRBD2. V lost 6 bases, J lost 10 bases, and 1 base stayed unmatched. Germline V CDR1 and CDR2: MNHEY, SMNVEV (reference sequence). The CDR3 is made up of 11 amino acids. CDR3 sequence: CASSLAGEQFF. CDR3 coding DNA: TGTGCCAGCAGCCTAGCGGGAGAGCAGTTCTTC.

The V gene is TRBV27, the J gene TRBJ2-1; TRBD2 matches 8 bases. Germline assignment: CDR1 MNHEY and CDR2 SMNVEV (reference sequence). CDR3 size: 18 residues. Trimming at V came to 2 bases and at J to 4 bases, leaving 13 bases not matched to a gene. CDR3 nucleotide sequence: TGTGCCAGCAGTTTAGACCCCTCCCGGGAGGGCCCTTACAATGAGCAGTTCTTC. Its translation: CASSLDPSREGPYNEQFF.

This clone was recorded once. The identical CDR3 is also encoded by other nucleotide sequences in the sample. The rearrangement uses TRBV6-1 and TRBJ2-7; no firm D call. This CDR3 region has 13 residues. Germline-derived CDR1 and CDR2 are MNHNS and SASEGT. Trimming took off 1 base at V and 4 bases at J, with 8 bases between the two ends. The CDR3 DNA follows: TGTGCCAGCAGTGAAGGCAGGTTTTACGAGCAGTACTTC. Its translation: CASSEGRFYEQYF.

The chain uses TRBV25-1 and TRBJ2-5; the D gene could be TRBD1 or TRBD2 (5 bases each). Judging by the DNA end, TRBJ2-7 fits better; the J call may be wrong. CDR3 length: 14 amino acids. Germline assignment: CDR1 MGHDK and CDR2 SYGVNS. The DNA of the CDR3 is TGTGCCAGCAGTGGGGGACGGCTAATCCACGAGCAGTACTTC. Translation gives CASSGGRLIHEQYF.

The J gene is TRBJ1-2, the V gene TRBV10-3, with D uncertain. Germline CDR1 and CDR2: ENHRY and SYGVKD. The CDR3 covers 14 residues. V was clipped by 2 bases and J by 8 bases, with 15 bases between them. This CDR3 reads CAISEREGPAGYTF. The CDR3 DNA reads TGTGCCATCAGTGAGCGAGAAGGCCCGGCCGGCTACACCTTC.

The chain links TRBV5-6 to TRBJ2-7; D unresolved. The V gene lost 4 bases and the J gene lost 6 bases, with 11 bases spanning the gap. CDR3 length equals 12 residues. Germline assignment: CDR1 SGHDT and CDR2 YYEEEE. CDR3 amino acids: CASSPDTGEQYF. The CDR3 DNA reads as TGTGCCAGCAGCCCCGACACGGGCGAGCAGTACTTC.

J is TRBJ2-7 and V is TRBV10-3; 10 bases line up with TRBD2. Germline-derived CDR1 and CDR2 are ENHRY and SYGVKD. The CDR3 is 15 residues long. With V trimmed by 2 bases and J by 0 bases, 1 base remained unmatched. The CDR3 is CAISETSGASYEQYF. In DNA, the CDR3 is TGTGCCATCAGTGAGACTAGCGGGGCCTCCTACGAGCAGTACTTC.

The chain combines TRBV30 with TRBJ1-2; 9 positions match TRBD1. The germline V gene has CDR1 GTSNPN and CDR2 SVGIG (reference sequence). The CDR3 extends over 12 amino acids. The chain's CDR3 is CAEGQGTFGYTF. The CDR3 DNA follows: TGTGCTGAGGGACAGGGAACGTTCGGCTACACCTTC.

The chain employs TRBV27 and TRBJ2-7; D is uncertain. Trimming pared 5 bases from V and 0 bases from J, leaving 8 bases between. Germline V CDR1 and CDR2: MNHEY, SMNVEV (reference sequence). This CDR3 spans 13 amino acids. This CDR3 is CASSQSGSYEQYF. The CDR3 DNA reads as TGTGCCAGCAGTCAGAGTGGCTCCTACGAGCAGTACTTC.

This clone appeared a single time. Other DNA sequences in this sample translate to the same CDR3. This chain's CDR3 is CASSLGLGSYEQYF. CDR3 coding DNA: TGTGCCAGCAGCTTAGGTTTGGGCTCCTACGAGCAGTACTTC. V gene TRBV7-3 combines with J gene TRBJ2-7; D is unresolved. Per germline, CDR1 SGHTA and CDR2 FQGTGA. Trimming took off 2 bases at V and 0 bases at J, with 8 bases between the two ends. CDR3 length equals 14 residues.

This chain connects TRBV27 to TRBJ2-1; D gene ambiguous. Germline V gene sequence: CDR1 MNHEY, CDR2 SMNVEV (reference sequence). The CDR3 sequence is 14 residues long. Trimming cost V 4 bases and J 6 bases, with 13 bases left between them. CDR3 region: CASSSRIASNEQFF. The CDR3 region has the DNA TGTGCCAGCAGTTCCCGTATCGCTTCCAATGAGCAGTTCTTC.